This T cell receptor (beta chain) was observed in a study of graft-versus-host responses after intestinal transplantation. Study overall: Recipients underwent multivisceral, liver-intestinal, or isolated intestinal transplants. General observations from the study: Elevated graft-versus-host to host-versus-graft clonal ratios in allografts were recorded for patients with graft-donor T cell macrochimerism. Among circulating GvH clones, peak levels were associated with early post-transplant declines in HvG clones. The authors found GvH clones in recipient marrow, some appearing first in ileum or blood.

Graft-derived tissue was subjected to processing to liberate intraepithelial and lamina propria lymphocytes. TCRdb's copy holds only in-frame clones and misses some; the assay was immunoSEQ multiplex PCR. Among approximately 63,000 clones listed, about nine tenths were seen once. In regard to this clone: Its antigen is not known.

Germline V gene sequence: CDR1 MNHNS, CDR2 SASEGT. Trimming took off 3 bases at V and 4 bases at J, with 11 bases between the two ends. There are 14 residues in the CDR3. V and J are TRBV6-1 and TRBJ2-3; D uncertain. The clonotype originates from a human patient who received an intestinal transplant, so some T cells may come from the graft donor. The starting material was ileum tissue, obtained more than 350 days after transplant. The CDR3 sequence: CASSDLKRADTQYF. Written as DNA, the CDR3 is TGTGCCAGCAGTGACTTAAAACGGGCAGATACGCAGTATTTT.